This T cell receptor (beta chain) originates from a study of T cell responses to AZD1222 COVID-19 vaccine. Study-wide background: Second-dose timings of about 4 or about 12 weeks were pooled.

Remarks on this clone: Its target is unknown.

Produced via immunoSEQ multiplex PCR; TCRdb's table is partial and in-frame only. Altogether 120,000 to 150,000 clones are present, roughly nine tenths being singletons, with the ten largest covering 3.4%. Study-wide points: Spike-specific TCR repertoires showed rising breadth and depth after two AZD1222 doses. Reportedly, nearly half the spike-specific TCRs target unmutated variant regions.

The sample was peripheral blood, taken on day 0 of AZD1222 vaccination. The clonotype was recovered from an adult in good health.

CDR3 nucleotide sequence: TGTGCCAGTGTAGACAGGGGGGCCAACGAGCAGTACTTC. Its protein product is CASVDRGANEQYF. V and J are TRBV3-1 (or the pseudogene TRBV3-2) and TRBJ2-7, with 9 nucleotides matching TRBD1. V lost 9 bases and J lost 5; bases outside the gene matches: 8. Germline V CDR1 and CDR2: LGHDT, YNNKEL (reference sequence). This CDR3 contains 13 residues.